Listed here are 15 T cell receptor beta chains from one sample, sequenced in a study of blood T cell repertoires in COVID-19. Method: immunoSEQ multiplex PCR; TCRdb's copy keeps in-frame clones and lacks some. The sample yields under 150,000 clones, approximately 87% seen once. Sequenced input: PBMCs or T cells enriched from blood (not recorded which). The receptors shown here come from a man between 45 and 60 years old in a cohort exposed to, infected with or recovered from COVID-19 (not recorded which).

The sample holds a few counts of this clone. The chain uses TRBV12-3 or TRBV12-4 and TRBJ2-2, with D maybe TRBD2 (5 bases). V was pared by 5 bases and J by 7 bases, with 11 bases between. The CDR3 spans 13 residues. CDR3 loop: CASSHGRGGELFF. In DNA form, the CDR3 reads TGTGCCAGCAGTCACGGACGGGGCGGGGAGCTGTTTTTT.

This clone was seen just once. The rearrangement uses TRBV11-3 and TRBJ2-3, with a weak D call TRBD1 (6 bases). Germline loops: CDR1 SGHNT, CDR2 YENEEA. The CDR3 consists of 17 residues. V lost 0 bases and J 5 bases, leaving 18 bases between the germline ends. CDR3 in amino acids: CASSLDPAGRGKDTQYF. Here the CDR3 DNA reads TGTGCCAGCAGCTTAGACCCCGCTGGCAGGGGAAAAGATACGCAGTATTTT.

The J gene is TRBJ2-3, the V gene TRBV5-1, with TRBD2 matching over 14 bases. Germline CDR1 is SGHRS and CDR2 is YFSETQ. This CDR3 is 17 amino acids long. V trimming: 0 bases; J trimming: 5 bases; junction bases outside the gene matches: 5. CDR3 nucleotides: TGCGCCAGCAGCTTGGGGGGACTAGCGGGAGCTCAAGATACGCAGTATTTT. It codes for CASSLGGLAGAQDTQYF.

This chain connects TRBV5-1 to TRBJ2-1; D unclear. The CDR3 length is 14 residues. CDR1 is SGHRS and CDR2 is YFSETQ in the germline V gene. Trimming removed 0 bases at V and 3 bases at J, with 7 bases between. The CDR3 coding sequence is TGCGCCAGCAGCTTGGAAGGAGACTACAATGAGCAGTTCTTC. This sequence encodes CASSLEGDYNEQFF.

The V call is TRBV10-3, the J call TRBJ1-2; 8 bases line up with TRBD1. Germline V lookup: CDR1 ENHRY, CDR2 SYGVKD. Germline trimming cut 3 bases from V and 8 bases from J; bases unmatched to any gene: 8. The CDR3 loop spans 14 amino acids. In DNA, the CDR3 is TGTGCCATCAGTGATCTCGGACAGGGCCAAGGCTACACCTTC. It specifies CAISDLGQGQGYTF.

V usage is TRBV7-7 and J usage is TRBJ2-7; tentatively, D is TRBD2 (5 bases). Germline V gives CDR1 SSHAT, CDR2 FNYEAQ (reference sequence). V was clipped by 0 bases and J by 3 bases, with 6 bases between them. The CDR3 length is 13 residues. The CDR3 spells CASSLARGYEQYF. In DNA, the CDR3 is TGTGCCAGCAGCTTAGCTCGGGGCTACGAGCAGTACTTC.

V gene TRBV5-6 combines with J gene TRBJ2-7, with 7 nucleotides matching TRBD2. The germline CDR1 and CDR2 sequences are SGHDT and YYEEEE. Trimming removed 3 bases from V and 7 bases from J; junction bases left unmatched: 19. The CDR3 totals 17 residues. The CDR3, as DNA: TGTGCCAGCAGCTCCTCTTGGGTGCGGGAGAGGTCGTGGGAGCAGTACTTC. Translation: CASSSSWVRERSWEQYF.

This chain uses TRBV15 with TRBJ2-7; 9 bases are a match to TRBD2. J gave up 1 base and V 0 bases, and 4 bases lay outside the gene matches. The germline CDR1 and CDR2 sequences are LNHNV and YYDKDF (reference sequence). The CDR3 is made up of 16 amino acids. The CDR3 loop is CATSRDSGSGSYEQYF. In DNA form, the CDR3 reads TGTGCCACCAGCAGAGATAGCGGGAGTGGATCCTACGAGCAGTACTTC.

This clone has just a few counts. Here the CDR3 DNA reads TGTGCCAGCAGCCCCGGACTGGCTAGCTCCTACAATGAGCAGTTCTTC. Amino acid sequence: CASSPGLASSYNEQFF. The chain recombines TRBV6-6 with TRBJ2-1, with D tentatively TRBD2 (5 bases). The CDR3 is 16 residues long. Germline assignment: CDR1 MNHNY and CDR2 SVGAGI (reference sequence). Trimming left V 6 bases short and J 0 bases short, with 15 bases between.

This clone was seen only once. This chain links TRBV5-1 with TRBJ2-3; D possibly corresponds to TRBD2 (6 bases). This CDR3 is built from 14 residues. V lost 4 bases to trimming and J lost 3 bases, with 12 bases between them. Germline V gene sequence: CDR1 SGHRS, CDR2 YFSETQ. Here the CDR3 reads CASSRGTGTDTQYF. CDR3 nucleotides: TGCGCCAGCAGCCGCGGGACGGGGACAGATACGCAGTATTTT.

The rearrangement links TRBV6-5 to TRBJ2-7; 9 bases are a match to TRBD2. V shed 6 bases, J shed 6 bases, and the junction held 9 bases outside the gene matches. The germline V gene has CDR1 MNHEY and CDR2 SVGAGI. This CDR3 has 14 residues. The chain's CDR3 is CASSPGTSLFEQYF. The CDR3, as DNA: TGTGCCAGCAGCCCCGGGACTAGCCTTTTCGAGCAGTACTTC.

This clone was detected once. The chain combines TRBV19 with TRBJ2-5, with a possible D match to TRBD2 (6 bases). CDR3 length equals 13 residues. With 6 bases removed from V and 5 bases from J, the gap between germline ends came to 13 bases. Germline CDR1 reads LNHDA; CDR2 reads SQIVND (reference sequence). CDR3 in amino acids: CASRKRGGETQYF. For the CDR3, the DNA is TGTGCCAGTAGAAAGAGGGGAGGTGAGACCCAGTACTTC.

The rearrangement links TRBV27 to TRBJ2-1, with D perhaps TRBD2 (5 bases). The CDR3 loop spans 12 amino acids. From germline, CDR1 is MNHEY and CDR2 SMNVEV (reference sequence). V dropped 3 bases and J dropped 9 bases, with 9 bases sitting between them. The CDR3 region is CASSFRSGEQFF. The CDR3, as DNA: TGTGCCAGCAGTTTCAGGAGCGGTGAGCAGTTCTTC.

V is TRBV9 and J is TRBJ2-5, with 10 bases fitting TRBD1. There are 15 residues in the CDR3. J gave up 4 bases and V 4 bases, and 7 bases lay outside the gene matches. Germline CDR1 SGDLS, CDR2 YYNGEE. This CDR3 reads CASSPTGGKTETQYF. In DNA form, the CDR3 reads TGTGCCAGCAGCCCGACAGGGGGCAAGACAGAGACCCAGTACTTC.

The rearrangement joins TRBV29-1 to TRBJ1-2; unclear D gene. V was pared by 1 base and J by 4 bases, with 10 bases between. This CDR3 is 13 amino acids long. Germline loops: CDR1 SQVTM, CDR2 ANQGSEA. CDR3 nucleotide sequence: TGCAGCGTTGAAGGGTCGGCGGTCTATGGCTACACCTTC. It yields the protein CSVEGSAVYGYTF.